This is a list of T cell receptor beta chains from one sample in a study of OX40 agonist ivuxolimab in advanced cancers. Libraries were prepared by immunoSEQ multiplex PCR; TCRdb keeps only in-frame clonotypes and omits some of them. Of 45,000 to 50,000 clones in the sample, about 81% were seen once. The input for sequencing was CD4+ or CD8+ T cells sorted from blood, taken in a trial of the OX40 agonist ivuxolimab. The receptors here all came from an adult with an advanced solid tumor such as melanoma, head and neck, liver or kidney cancer. The CDR3 runs from the conserved cysteine through the conserved F or W. D genes are given only for firm matches. Only part of the rows carry a size: once, few, many, or a class if the clone is expanded.

J gene | clone size | D gene | V gene | CDR3 DNA | CDR3 protein
TRBJ2-7 | few | TRBD1 | TRBV12-5 | TGTGCTAGTGGTTCCGGCCAGGGGGCGCCGGGCACCGAGCAGTACTTC | CASGSGQGAPGTEQYF
TRBJ2-1 | NA | TRBD2 | TRBV27 | TGTGCCAGCCAAATAGCGGGGGGCCTCTCCTACAATGAGCAGTTCTTC | CASQIAGGLSYNEQFF
TRBJ2-3 | NA | NA | TRBV5-4 | TGTGCCAGCAGCCTAACGGGGCTGGGAGATACGCAGTATTTT | CASSLTGLGDTQYF
TRBJ1-2 | NA | NA | TRBV7-2 | TGTGCCAGCAGCTCCAACGGTAACTATGGCTACACCTTC | CASSSNGNYGYTF
TRBJ2-2 | NA | NA | TRBV4-3 | TGCGCCAGCAGCCAAGATCACGGCAGGGGCGGGGAGCTGTTTTTT | CASSQDHGRGGELFF
TRBJ1-2 | NA | TRBD1 | TRBV18 | TGTGCCAGCTCACAAGAGACAGGGGGCGGCTACACCTTC | CASSQETGGGYTF
TRBJ1-1 | once | NA | TRBV27 | TGTGCCAGACCGGGACACCATAATACTGAAGCTTTCTTT | CARPGHHNTEAFF
TRBJ2-7 | NA | TRBD2 | TRBV6-5 | TGTGCCAGCAGTTACTCGACTAGCGGGACCTACGAGCAGTACTTC | CASSYSTSGTYEQYF
TRBJ2-5 | NA | TRBD1 | TRBV11-1 | TGTGCCAGCAGCTCAGCGGGGACAGGGCACGAGACCCAGTACTTC | CASSSAGTGHETQYF
TRBJ1-1 | NA | TRBD1 | TRBV5-1 | TGCGCCAGCAGCGAGGGACAGGTGCCCACTGAAGCTTTCTTT | CASSEGQVPTEAFF
TRBJ1-4 | NA | NA | TRBV19 | TGTGCCAGTAAGGGGACTAATGAAAAACTGTTTTTT | CASKGTNEKLFF
TRBJ2-7 | NA | NA | TRBV7-2 | TGTGCCAGCAGCCGGGCGACCTACGAGCAGTACTTC | CASSRATYEQYF
TRBJ1-3 | NA | NA | TRBV5-6 | TGTGCCAGCAGCTTGGGAACAAACTCTGGAAACACCATATATTTT | CASSLGTNSGNTIYF
TRBJ1-1 | once | NA | TRBV2 | TGTGCCAGCATGAAGACAGAGAACACTGAAGCTTTCTTT | CASMKTENTEAFF
TRBJ2-2 | NA | NA | TRBV29-1 | TGCAGCGTTGCAGCCAACGCGAACACCGGGGAGCTGTTTTTT | CSVAANANTGELFF
TRBJ1-6 | NA | TRBD1 | TRBV9 | TGTGCCAGCAGCTCGCGGACAGGGGGGACAGATTCACCCCTCCACTTT | CASSSRTGGTDSPLHF
TRBJ2-7 | NA | TRBD2 | TRBV7-2 | TGTGCCAGCAGCTTAGTCGGCGGGAGGAATACCTACGAGCAGTACTTC | CASSLVGGRNTYEQYF
TRBJ2-7 | once | TRBD2 | TRBV9 | TGTGCCAGCAGCGTGGGACTAGCGGGTACCTACGAGCAGTACTTC | CASSVGLAGTYEQYF
TRBJ2-7 | NA | NA | TRBV7-8 | TGTGCCAGCAGCCATCAGCTGTCCTACGAGCAGTACTTC | CASSHQLSYEQYF
TRBJ2-1 | NA | TRBD2 | TRBV7-9 | TGTGCCAGCAGCAAACTAGCGGGAGTTTTTAGTGAGCAGTTCTTC | CASSKLAGVFSEQFF
TRBJ2-1 | NA | NA | TRBV5-1 | TGCGCCAGCAGCTTGAATGCGCGCGTAGCCTCCAATGAGCAGTTCTTC | CASSLNARVASNEQFF
TRBJ2-1 | NA | NA | TRBV5-8 | TGTGCCAGCAGCTTGGAGCGGAGGGGGTACAATGAGCAGTTCTTC | CASSLERRGYNEQFF
TRBJ2-3 | NA | TRBD2 | TRBV10-3 | TGTGCCATCAGTGAAGGGACTAGCGGGTCTAGCACAGATACGCAGTATTTT | CAISEGTSGSSTDTQYF
TRBJ2-7 | once | NA | TRBV30 | TGTGCCTGGACCCAGGACTCCCGGGGCCCGTACGAGCAGTACTTC | CAWTQDSRGPYEQYF
TRBJ1-3 | NA | NA | TRBV5-1 | TGCGCCAGCCGACAGGACCAAGACACCATATATTTT | CASRQDQDTIYF
TRBJ1-5 | NA | NA | TRBV30 | TGTGCCTGGAGTGGGACAACGAGCAATCAGCCCCAGCATTTT | CAWSGTTSNQPQHF
TRBJ2-5 | NA | NA | TRBV11-2 | TGTGCCAGCAGCTTAGCGCAGAGTACCCAGTACTTC | CASSLAQSTQYF
TRBJ1-2 | NA | NA | TRBV7-2 | TGTGCCAGCAGCCCCGTCGGATTGGTTGCGGGTTTGGGCTACACCTTC | CASSPVGLVAGLGYTF
TRBJ1-2 | NA | TRBD1 | TRBV4-1 | TGCGCCAGCAGCCAAGATAGGGACAGGGCCTATGGCTACACCTTC | CASSQDRDRAYGYTF
TRBJ2-1 | NA | NA | TRBV19 | TGTGCCAGTATCGGACACTCAAACAATGAGCAGTTCTTC | CASIGHSNNEQFF
TRBJ2-7 | NA | NA | TRBV4-1 | TGCGCCAGCAGCCAAGCACCGGGGACCTCCTACGAGCAGTACTTC | CASSQAPGTSYEQYF
TRBJ1-1 | once | NA | TRBV5-4 | TGTGCCAGCACCGTTTTGATAGGGGCTGGGAACACTGAAGCTTTCTTT | CASTVLIGAGNTEAFF
TRBJ1-4 | NA | NA | TRBV11-2 | TGTGCCAGCAGCTTAAATTCGGGAGGGGATGAAAAACTGTTTTTT | CASSLNSGGDEKLFF
TRBJ1-5 | NA | TRBD1 | TRBV30 | TGTGCCTGGAGGCCTGGGACAGGGGGCGATCAGCCCCAGCATTTT | CAWRPGTGGDQPQHF
TRBJ2-1 | NA | NA | TRBV30 | TGTGCCTGGAGTGCCCAGAATGAGCAGTTCTTC | CAWSAQNEQFF
TRBJ2-7 | NA | NA | TRBV11-3 | TGTGCCAGCAGCTTAGGACGGGGGACGGGGCAGTACTTC | CASSLGRGTGQYF
TRBJ1-2 | NA | TRBD1 | TRBV9 | TGTGCCAGCAGCCCTCGACAGGGAACCTATGGCTACACCTTC | CASSPRQGTYGYTF
TRBJ1-3 | once | NA | TRBV5-1 | TGCGCCAGCACCCAGTCGGACCCCTCTGGAAACACCATATATTTT | CASTQSDPSGNTIYF
TRBJ1-1 | once | NA | TRBV19 | TGTGCCAGTAGTACCCCTCCAGGGCGGAACACTGAAGCTTTCTTT | CASSTPPGRNTEAFF
TRBJ2-2 | NA | NA | TRBV11-3 | TGTGCCAGCAGTCTCTCAGGATTGGGGACCGGGGAGCTGTTTTTT | CASSLSGLGTGELFF